This TCR beta chain was sequenced during a study of long-term antiretroviral therapy in people with HIV. Of note for this clone: As yet, its antigen is unknown.

Losses at the gene ends were 2 bases for V and 3 bases for J; bases not matched to a gene: 3. This CDR3 comprises 14 residues. CDR1 and CDR2 (germline): PRHDT, FYEKMQ (reference sequence). Survey-level immunoSEQ v3.0 assays were run. TCRdb keeps only in-frame clones here, not all; method: immunoSEQ multiplex PCR. In the table there are over 25,000 clones, approximately 81% of which are singletons. HIV-positive participants were all treated in the United States. Overall study results and limits: It was not possible to obtain data on ART adherence, viral resistance or therapy changes. Dominant in the repertoire at all time points were clones expanded before ART. ART-treated samples gained diversity yet remained below transplant donor controls.

This sequence originates from a man aged 35-49 years with HIV. The chain is built from TRBV13 and TRBJ2-5; 7 bases are shared with TRBD2. The source was unsorted PBMCs, collected 3 years after starting antiretroviral therapy. CDR3 in DNA: TGTGCCAGCAGCTTATTGGGGGGGGAAGAGACCCAGTACTTC. Translating it yields CASSLLGGEETQYF.